This T cell receptor (beta chain) is from a study of blood T cell repertoires in COVID-19. Overall study context: Samples of COVID-19 (acute and convalescent) were obtained from the United States, Italy and Spain.

V shed 2 bases and J shed 8 bases, with 12 bases lying between them. CDR1 is LNHDA and CDR2 is SQIVND in the germline V gene (reference sequence). The CDR3 length is 13 residues. Sequencing was performed with immunoSEQ multiplex PCR; in TCRdb, only in-frame clones are kept and a portion is missing. This table has over 250,000 clones, 91% appearing once. This chain links TRBV19 with TRBJ1-1; D gene unclear. The sample comprised peripheral blood. The source is a woman in her thirties with COVID-19, enrolled during active disease. The DNA of the CDR3 is TGTGCCAGTAGTATATTGGGCAGACCCGAAGCTTTCTTT. Residues: CASSILGRPEAFF.